The 8 T cell receptor beta chains listed next were all sequenced from one sample in a study of blood T cell repertoires in COVID-19. The protocol was immunoSEQ multiplex PCR, while the TCRdb copy is restricted to in-frame clones and leaves out a portion. Found here are over 150,000 clones, 65% to 90% of them singletons; the top ten hold over 9.5%. Material for sequencing was PBMCs or T cells enriched from blood (not recorded which). The receptors shown here come from a man aged 40-50 years who had recovered from COVID-19.

The rearrangement links TRBV28 to TRBJ1-1; TRBD1 is a possible D gene (6 bases). Germline assignment: CDR1 MDHEN and CDR2 SYDVKM. Trimming pared 4 bases from V and 5 bases from J, leaving 17 bases between. This CDR3 has 15 amino acids. The CDR3 is CASSSTGRGYTEAFF. In nucleotides, the CDR3 is TGTGCCAGCAGTTCGACAGGTAGAGGTTATACTGAAGCTTTCTTT. Full variable domain (remainder filled in from reference TRBV28 and TRBJ1-1): DVKVTQSSRYLVKRTGEKVFLECVQDMDHENMFWYRQDPGLGLRLIYFSYDVKMKEKGDIPEGYSVSREKKERFSLILESASTNQTSMYLCASSSTGRGYTEAFFGQGTRLTVV.

The V and J genes are TRBV5-6 and TRBJ2-3, with 8 positions matching TRBD2. Germline V gives CDR1 SGHDT, CDR2 YYEEEE. The ends lost 5 bases at V and 3 bases at J; junction bases unmatched: 2. CDR3 length: 13 amino acids. CDR3 coding DNA: TGTGCCAGCAGAGGGACTAGTACAGATACGCAGTATTTT. It specifies CASRGTSTDTQYF.

The chain employs TRBV18 and TRBJ2-7, with TRBD1 matching over 11 bases. The CDR3 spans 15 residues. CDR1 is KGHSH and CDR2 is LQKENI in the germline V gene. Unmatched junction bases numbered 9, after V lost 4 bases and J lost 7 bases. CDR3 in DNA: TGTGCCAGCTCACGGACAGGGGGCGCGGAAGGGGAGCAGTACTTC. Its translation: CASSRTGGAEGEQYF.

This rearrangement joins TRBV12-3 or TRBV12-4 to TRBJ1-5; D remains unclear. V was shortened by 2 bases and J by 0 bases, with 2 bases between the two germline ends. This CDR3 contains 13 residues. This chain's CDR3 is CASSLYSNQPQHF. DNA for the CDR3: TGTGCCAGCAGTTTATATAGCAATCAGCCCCAGCATTTT.

The chain carries TRBV19 and TRBJ2-3; 11 positions match TRBD1. V shed 10 bases and J 4 bases; nucleotides not matched to a gene: 10. Germline CDR1 is LNHDA and CDR2 is SQIVND (reference sequence). The CDR3 loop spans 15 amino acids. CDR3 region: CATHSGTGGPDTQYF. The CDR3 DNA is TGTGCCACCCACTCCGGGACAGGGGGTCCAGATACGCAGTATTTT. Together with reference TRBV19 and TRBJ2-3, the CDR3 gives the full variable domain: DGGITQSPKYLFRKEGQNVTLSCEQNLNHDAMYWYRQDPGQGLRLIYYSQIVNDFQKGDIAEGYSVSREKKESFPLTVTSAQKNPTAFYLCATHSGTGGPDTQYFGPGTRLTVL.

The CDR3 bases are TGCGCCAGCAGCTTCGGGTCTTCGCTAGCGGGAGATGAGCAGTTCTTC. Translated, it gives CASSFGSSLAGDEQFF. The rearrangement links TRBV5-1 to TRBJ2-1; 10 bases fit TRBD2. CDR1 and CDR2 (germline): SGHRS, YFSETQ. The CDR3 runs to 16 residues. The V segment lost 2 bases and the J segment 8 bases; nucleotides outside the gene matches: 10.

The CDR3 region is CASSLGVDRRGTEAFF. The CDR3 nucleotides read TGCGCCAGCAGCTTGGGGGTGGACAGGCGGGGTACTGAAGCTTTCTTT. This chain joins TRBV5-1 and TRBJ1-1, with 7 bases lining up with TRBD1. V was clipped by 0 bases and J by 5 bases; unmatched bases: 10. The CDR3 contains 16 residues. Per the germline V gene, CDR1 is SGHRS and CDR2 is YFSETQ.

V is TRBV5-4 and J is TRBJ2-5; TRBD1 matches at 7 bases. The J segment lost 3 bases and the V segment lost 0 bases, leaving 8 bases of the junction unmatched. In germline, CDR1 is SGHNT, CDR2 YYREEE (reference sequence). The length of the CDR3 is 16 residues. The CDR3 here is CASSLAVRQGEETQYF. CDR3 in DNA: TGTGCCAGCAGCTTGGCTGTTCGGCAGGGGGAAGAGACCCAGTACTTC.